The clone carrying this T cell receptor beta chain has just a few counts. Gene labels here are mouse ones. The CDR3 goes on 4 residues after the read ends, and that part is filled in from the germline J gene. This sample is part of a study of CD8+ T cells in alopecia areata. The sequencing template was cDNA reverse transcribed from extracted RNA. TCRdb's copy holds only in-frame clones and misses some; the assay was immunoSEQ multiplex PCR. The sample was found to contain over 100,000 clones, and every one recurs. This CDR3 contains 15 residues. J lost 4 bases, V lost 3 bases, and 5 bases had no gene match. Per the germline V gene, CDR1 is NSQYPW and CDR2 is LRSPGD (reference sequence).

Material for sequencing was lesional skin. The V call is TRBV1, the J call TRBJ1-4; 7 bases agree with TRBD1. This sequence originates from a C3H/HeJ mouse with alopecia areata. MHC haplotype of the mouse line: H2-k. The sequenced CDR3 bases are TGCACCTGCAGTGCCCAAGGGGGCGGCAACGAA. It specifies CTCSAQGGGNE. In full, the CDR3 is CTCSAQGGGNERLFF. The whole variable domain, filled in from reference TRBV1 and TRBJ1-4, reads VTLLEQNPRWRLVPRGQAVNLRCILKNSQYPWMSWYQQDLQKQLQWLFTLRSPGDKEVKSLPGADYLATRVTDTELRLQVANMSQGRTLYCTCSAQGGGNERLFFGHGTKLSVL.